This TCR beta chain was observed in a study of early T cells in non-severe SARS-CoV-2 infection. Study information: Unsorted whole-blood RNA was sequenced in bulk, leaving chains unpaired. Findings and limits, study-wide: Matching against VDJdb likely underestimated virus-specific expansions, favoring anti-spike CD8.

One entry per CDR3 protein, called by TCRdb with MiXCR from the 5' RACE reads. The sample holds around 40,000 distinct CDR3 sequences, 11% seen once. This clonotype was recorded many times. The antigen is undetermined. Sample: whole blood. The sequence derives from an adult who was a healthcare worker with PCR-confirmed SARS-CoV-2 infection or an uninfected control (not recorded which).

The DNA for the CDR3 is TGCAGCGTTCAGACAGGCGAGCAGTACTTC. Protein product: CSVQTGEQYF. V is TRBV29-1 and J is TRBJ2-7, with D possibly matching TRBD1 (6 bases). This CDR3 contains 10 residues. Trimming stripped 5 bases from V and 6 bases from J, with 8 bases between. CDR1 is SQVTM and CDR2 is ANQGSEA in the germline V gene.